The 3 T cell receptor beta chains listed next were all sequenced from one sample in a study of long-term antiretroviral therapy in people with HIV. At the survey level, the v3.0 immunoSEQ assay was run. Some clones are missing from TCRdb's copy, which holds only in-frame ones; the method was immunoSEQ multiplex PCR. The repertoire holds tens of thousands of clones, 70% to 80% seen once, with 7.1% in the top ten. The sample in question was unsorted PBMCs, obtained 2 years after starting antiretroviral therapy. The receptors originated from a woman aged 50 to 60 with HIV.

The chain is built from TRBV30 and TRBJ2-1; D remains ambiguous. The CDR3 is 13 amino acids. Germline V gene lookup returns CDR1 GTSNPN and CDR2 SVGIG (reference sequence). Trimming removed 1 base at V and 2 bases at J, with 6 bases between. CDR3 residues: CAWSGKAYNEQFF. The CDR3 region has the DNA TGTGCCTGGAGTGGGAAGGCCTACAATGAGCAGTTCTTC.

The rearrangement uses TRBV19 and TRBJ1-1, with D unresolved. Germline CDR1 is LNHDA and CDR2 is SQIVND (reference sequence). Trimming took 4 bases from V and 2 from J, leaving 11 bases between them. There are 14 residues in the CDR3. The CDR3 sequence: CASSKTATNTEAFF. In DNA form, the CDR3 reads TGTGCCAGTAGTAAAACAGCCACTAACACTGAAGCTTTCTTT. Using reference TRBV19 and TRBJ1-1 for the parts outside the CDR3, the full variable domain is DGGITQSPKYLFRKEGQNVTLSCEQNLNHDAMYWYRQDPGQGLRLIYYSQIVNDFQKGDIAEGYSVSREKKESFPLTVTSAQKNPTAFYLCASSKTATNTEAFFGQGTRLTVV.

The rearrangement links TRBV5-6 to TRBJ2-5; D not certain. Trimming left V 2 bases short and J 2 bases short, with 10 bases between. This CDR3 comprises 14 residues. CDR1 is SGHDT and CDR2 is YYEEEE in the germline V gene. The CDR3 is CASSFKTVQETQYF. The CDR3 region has the DNA TGTGCCAGCAGCTTTAAAACAGTACAAGAGACCCAGTACTTC.